Below, one TCR beta chain is given with its context. Its antigen is unknown. The trim removed 6 bases at V and 1 base at J, leaving 9 bases unmatched. The CDR3 sequence is 16 residues long. Germline V gene data show CDR1 as LNHDA and CDR2 as SQIVND (reference sequence). The data originate from a study of OX40 agonist ivuxolimab in advanced cancers. For the study at large: Participants averaged approximately 65 years of age (range about 23 to 90) and were 82.7% male. Overall study results and limits: At doses 0.1 to 3.0 mg/kg, CD4+ and CD8+ clones expanded.

Method: immunoSEQ multiplex PCR; TCRdb's copy keeps in-frame clones and lacks some. Of more than 70,000 clones in the sample, approximately 78% were seen once. Sequenced here: CD4+ or CD8+ T cells sorted from blood, sampled in a trial of the OX40 agonist ivuxolimab. The chain uses TRBV19 and TRBJ2-3, with 8 bases fitting TRBD2. The TCR sequence derives from an adult with an advanced solid tumor such as melanoma, head and neck, liver or kidney cancer. CDR3 in DNA: TGTGCCAGTAGCCCCCAGGGAGCGGGGGGCACAGATACGCAGTATTTT. It specifies CASSPQGAGGTDTQYF.